These 31 T cell receptor beta chains originate from one sample sequenced in a study of blood T cell repertoires in COVID-19. The table came from immunoSEQ multiplex PCR; TCRdb's copy has only in-frame clones and leaves some out. Of hundreds of thousands of clones in the sample, about 80% are singletons; the top ten hold about 9.6%. The sample was peripheral blood. These TCRs come from a man at least 80 years old with acute or convalescent COVID-19.

The table lists this clone with a few counts. This rearrangement joins TRBV19 to TRBJ1-5; 8 bases agree with TRBD1. Losses at the gene ends were 5 bases for V and 2 bases for J; bases not matched to a gene: 17. The germline gives CDR1 LNHDA, CDR2 SQIVND (reference sequence). This CDR3 spans 19 amino acids. CDR3 coding DNA: TGTGCCAGTAGTCTCTGGACAGGGAGGGGACCTGGAGGCAATCAGCCCCAGCATTTT. Protein product: CASSLWTGRGPGGNQPQHF.

The table lists this clone with a count of one. V and J are TRBV7-2 and TRBJ2-7, with 13 bases that match TRBD2. The trim removed 5 bases at V and 5 bases at J, leaving 12 bases unmatched. Germline V gene data show CDR1 as SGHTA and CDR2 as FQGNSA. The CDR3 runs 17 residues. The CDR3 reads CASSGTGTSGVRDEQYF. The CDR3 nucleotides read TGTGCCAGCAGCGGTACCGGGACTAGCGGGGTCAGAGACGAGCAGTACTTC. The full variable domain, with the rest looked up from reference TRBV7-2 and TRBJ2-7, is GAGVSQSPSNKVTEKGKDVELRCDPISGHTALYWYRQSLGQGLEFLIYFQGNSAPDKSGLPSDRFSAERTGGSVSTLTIQRTQQEDSAVYLCASSGTGTSGVRDEQYFGPGTRLTVT.

The V gene is TRBV5-1, the J gene TRBJ2-3; no clear D gene. Deletions cut 3 bases from V and 0 bases from J, with 11 bases between. Germline V CDR1 and CDR2: SGHRS, YFSETQ. The CDR3 loop spans 15 amino acids. CDR3 coding DNA: TGCGCCAGCAGCTCCTCCCCCCCGAGCACAGATACGCAGTATTTT. Translating gives CASSSSPPSTDTQYF.

The chain couples TRBV29-1 to TRBJ1-1; no firm D call. The CDR3 length is 15 residues. V lost 8 bases and J lost 0, with 19 bases in between. Germline CDR1 and CDR2: SQVTM and ANQGSEA. CDR3 region: CSLSRTAPLNTEAFF. The CDR3 DNA reads TGCAGCCTATCTCGAACCGCCCCATTGAACACTGAAGCTTTCTTT.

The chain joins TRBV11-2 to TRBJ2-2; 11 nucleotides line up with TRBD1. V dropped 5 bases and J dropped 5; count of bases not matched to a gene: 7. In germline, CDR1 is SGHAT, CDR2 FQNNGV. The CDR3 consists of 16 residues. The CDR3 loop reads CASSLGQGVETGELFF. CDR3 DNA sequence: TGTGCCAGCAGCCTGGGACAGGGGGTAGAGACCGGGGAGCTGTTTTTT.

V gene TRBV27 combines with J gene TRBJ2-1, with unresolved D. The CDR3 contains 17 residues. Germline V gene lookup returns CDR1 MNHEY and CDR2 SMNVEV (reference sequence). V shed 2 bases and J shed 0 bases, with 14 bases lying between them. As DNA, the CDR3 is TGTGCCAGCAGTTTAGAATCGGCGCGGAGCTCCTACAATGAGCAGTTCTTC. Translation: CASSLESARSSYNEQFF.

This clone is a singleton in its sample. The chain has TRBV28 and TRBJ2-7; 7 nucleotides agree with TRBD2. This CDR3 contains 15 residues. The J segment lost 0 bases and the V segment lost 6 bases, leaving 8 bases of the junction unmatched. Germline V CDR1 and CDR2: MDHEN, SYDVKM. Here the CDR3 reads CASSVGGVSSYEQYF. The CDR3 coding sequence is TGTGCCAGCAGCGTTGGGGGGGTGTCCTCCTACGAGCAGTACTTC.

This chain uses TRBV24-1 with TRBJ1-3; D is perhaps TRBD1 (6 bases). The CDR3 spans 15 residues. Germline V gives CDR1 KGHDR, CDR2 SFDVKD. V was clipped by 4 bases and J by 4 bases, with 13 bases between them. The CDR3 protein is CATSDSRTVGNTIYF. The CDR3 DNA is TGTGCCACCAGTGACTCCAGGACAGTCGGAAACACCATATATTTT.

This clone was detected only a few times. The chain joins TRBV11-2 to TRBJ2-3; maybe TRBD2 (6 bases). In germline, CDR1 is SGHAT, CDR2 FQNNGV. The V and J ends lost 8 bases and 8 bases respectively, with 17 bases between them. The CDR3 length is 13 residues. Written as DNA, the CDR3 is TGTGCCAGCGCGTGGGGGGAGGCGGGTACGCAGTATTTT. Its protein product is CASAWGEAGTQYF.

The V gene is TRBV6-5, the J gene TRBJ1-2; D perhaps matches TRBD1 (6 bases). V gave up 0 bases and J gave up 4 bases, with 12 bases separating them. The CDR3 extends over 15 amino acids. Germline-derived CDR1 and CDR2 are MNHEY and SVGAGI. CDR3 sequence: CASSYSTGPSYGYTF. The CDR3 DNA is TGTGCCAGCAGTTACTCGACAGGCCCTAGCTATGGCTACACCTTC.

This sequence joins TRBV30 and TRBJ1-3, with 7 bases matching TRBD1. There are 15 residues in the CDR3. Trimming removed 6 bases from V and 0 bases from J; junction bases left unmatched: 8. Germline V lookup: CDR1 GTSNPN, CDR2 SVGIG (reference sequence). The CDR3 DNA reads TGTGCCTGCCAGAAAGGGACAGCCTCTGGAAACACCATATATTTT. Translated: CACQKGTASGNTIYF.

V gene TRBV6-6 combines with J gene TRBJ2-3; 8 bases match TRBD1. V lost 0 bases to trimming and J lost 4 bases; unmatched junction nucleotides: 3. The germline gives CDR1 MNHNY, CDR2 SVGAGI (reference sequence). This CDR3 is 15 amino acids long. The CDR3 region has the DNA TGTGCCAGCAGTTACTCCGTGGACAGGGCAGATACGCAGTATTTT. Residues: CASSYSVDRADTQYF.

The genes are TRBV28 and TRBJ1-5, with TRBD1 matching over 8 bases. Germline assignment: CDR1 MDHEN and CDR2 SYDVKM. The CDR3 is 14 amino acids. V was clipped by 6 bases and J by 4 bases; unmatched bases: 5. The CDR3 bases are TGTGCCAGCAGGCGACAGGGGTGGAATCAGCCCCAGCATTTT. Translated, it gives CASRRQGWNQPQHF.

This sequence joins TRBV7-2 and TRBJ2-3; a weak D match, TRBD2 (5 bases). The CDR3 contains 14 residues. CDR1 and CDR2 from the germline V gene are SGHTA and FQGNSA. Trimming left V 5 bases short and J 2 bases short, with 11 bases between. The CDR3 protein is CASSRTSLTDTQYF. DNA for the CDR3: TGTGCCAGCAGCCGTACTAGTCTCACAGATACGCAGTATTTT.

This clone was recorded once. The gene calls are TRBV7-9 and TRBJ2-7, with 8 positions matching TRBD1. CDR1 SEHNR and CDR2 FQNEAQ come from the germline V gene (reference sequence). The CDR3 covers 11 residues. Unmatched junction bases numbered 0, after V lost 5 bases and J lost 6 bases. CDR3 sequence (DNA): TGTGCCAGCAGCCAGGGGGCCGAGCAGTACTTC. This encodes CASSQGAEQYF.

The chain uses TRBV6-1 and TRBJ2-1, with 9 nucleotides matching TRBD1. Looked up from germline, CDR1 is MNHNS and CDR2 is SASEGT. The CDR3 has 16 residues. With 2 bases clipped from V and 0 bases from J, the junction kept 2 bases outside the gene matches. The CDR3 sequence is CASSERGQGSYNEQFF. The CDR3 nucleotides read TGTGCCAGCAGTGAAAGGGGACAGGGCTCCTACAATGAGCAGTTCTTC.

The chain links TRBV30 to TRBJ2-7; 11 nucleotides line up with TRBD2. The length of the CDR3 is 15 residues. J gave up 4 bases and V 4 bases, and 9 bases lay outside the gene matches. Germline V lookup: CDR1 GTSNPN, CDR2 SVGIG (reference sequence). This CDR3 reads CAWTRLAGRNYEQYF. DNA of the CDR3: TGTGCCTGGACCCGACTAGCGGGAAGAAATTACGAGCAGTACTTC.

V gene TRBV6-5 combines with J gene TRBJ2-5; D is uncertain. The CDR3 is 12 amino acids. Germline-derived CDR1 and CDR2 are MNHEY and SVGAGI. V was pared by 6 bases and J by 5 bases, with 10 bases between. For the CDR3, the DNA is TGTGCCAGCAGGCGATCCAGGGAGACCCAGTACTTC. This gives the protein CASRRSRETQYF.

The V gene is TRBV28, the J gene TRBJ1-3; D uncertain. Per the germline V gene, CDR1 is MDHEN and CDR2 is SYDVKM. The germline V and J ends were trimmed by 2 bases and 0 bases, with 8 bases remaining between them. The CDR3 loop spans 15 amino acids. CDR3 protein: CASSLVAFSGNTIYF. CDR3 bases: TGTGCCAGCAGTTTAGTGGCTTTCTCTGGAAACACCATATATTTT.

The V gene is TRBV10-3, the J gene TRBJ2-1; D unclear. From germline, CDR1 is ENHRY and CDR2 SYGVKD. The CDR3 has 15 residues. Trimming removed 0 bases from V and 8 bases from J, with 14 bases in between. The DNA for the CDR3 is TGTGCCATCAGTGAGTCGTCCGCTAGAACCCATGAGCAGTTCTTC. Its translation: CAISESSARTHEQFF.

This chain joins TRBV5-1 and TRBJ1-1, with 10 positions matching TRBD1. The germline gives CDR1 SGHRS, CDR2 YFSETQ. The V and J ends lost 3 bases and 6 bases, in that order; junction bases with no gene match: 11. The CDR3 is 16 residues long. DNA for the CDR3: TGCGCCAGCAGCTCGGGACAGGGGTCCTTAGTATCTGAAGCTTTCTTT. Its protein product is CASSSGQGSLVSEAFF.

There are a few counts of this clone. The J gene is TRBJ2-7, the V gene TRBV6-2 or TRBV6-3; D unclear. The CDR3 runs to 12 residues. The germline V and J ends were trimmed by 4 bases and 6 bases, with 10 bases remaining between them. From germline, CDR1 is MNHEY and CDR2 SVGEGT. This CDR3 reads CASSSVAFEQYF. As DNA, the CDR3 is TGTGCCAGCAGTTCAGTAGCTTTCGAGCAGTACTTC.

J is TRBJ1-5 and V is TRBV19, with D maybe TRBD1 (6 bases). The CDR3 runs 16 residues. The germline V gene has CDR1 LNHDA and CDR2 SQIVND (reference sequence). Trimming pared 4 bases from V and 2 bases from J, leaving 15 bases between. The DNA for the CDR3 is TGTGCCAGTAGTAGTTACAGGGAAGGCGGCAATCAGCCCCAGCATTTT. It codes for CASSSYREGGNQPQHF. Full variable domain (outside the CDR3, taken from reference TRBV19 and TRBJ1-5): DGGITQSPKYLFRKEGQNVTLSCEQNLNHDAMYWYRQDPGQGLRLIYYSQIVNDFQKGDIAEGYSVSREKKESFPLTVTSAQKNPTAFYLCASSSYREGGNQPQHFGDGTRLSIL.

V usage is TRBV28 and J usage is TRBJ1-5; D not certain. CDR1 is MDHEN, CDR2 SYDVKM, per germline. The CDR3 spans 14 residues. V was pared by 4 bases and J by 7 bases, with 14 bases between. The CDR3 sequence is CASSSGGSGQPQHF. The CDR3 nucleotides read TGTGCCAGCAGTTCGGGCGGTTCGGGGCAGCCCCAGCATTTT. The whole variable domain, filled in from reference TRBV28 and TRBJ1-5, reads DVKVTQSSRYLVKRTGEKVFLECVQDMDHENMFWYRQDPGLGLRLIYFSYDVKMKEKGDIPEGYSVSREKKERFSLILESASTNQTSMYLCASSSGGSGQPQHFGDGTRLSIL.

This clone was recorded only once. The chain combines TRBV6-1 with TRBJ1-2; the match to TRBD1 covers 12 bases. The V gene end was trimmed by 2 bases and the J gene end by 4 bases; junction bases not matched to a gene: 8. This CDR3 is 17 amino acids long. Germline CDR1 and CDR2: MNHNS and SASEGT. This CDR3 reads CASSEPGQGAQGYGYTF. The CDR3, as DNA: TGTGCCAGCAGTGAACCGGGACAGGGGGCGCAAGGCTATGGCTACACCTTC.

V and J are TRBV2 and TRBJ2-3; TRBD1 matches 7 bases. The CDR3 has 14 amino acids. CDR1 and CDR2 (germline): SNHLY, FYNNEI. V lost 5 bases to trimming and J lost 4 bases; unmatched junction nucleotides: 6. This CDR3 is CASSTRQGSDTQYF. CDR3 nucleotides: TGTGCCAGCAGTACCCGACAGGGATCAGATACGCAGTATTTT. The complete variable domain, with remaining parts taken from reference TRBV2 and TRBJ2-3, reads EPEVTQTPSHQVTQMGQEVILRCVPISNHLYFYWYRQILGQKVEFLVSFYNNEISEKSEIFDDQFSVERPDGSNFTLKIRSTKLEDSAMYFCASSTRQGSDTQYFGPGTRLTVL.

This chain joins TRBV4-1 and TRBJ1-6; no clear D gene. CDR3 length: 14 residues. Trimming took 0 bases from V and 5 from J, leaving 5 bases between them. Germline V gene data show CDR1 as MGHRA and CDR2 as YSYEKL. CDR3 loop: CASSQERDNSPLHF. The CDR3 nucleotides are TGCGCCAGCAGCCAAGAACGGGATAATTCACCCCTCCACTTT.

V is TRBV6-5 and J is TRBJ1-3; the D gene is possibly TRBD1 (5 bases). Germline V gene data show CDR1 as MNHEY and CDR2 as SVGAGI. Trimming stripped 7 bases from V and 2 bases from J, with 15 bases between. CDR3 size: 15 residues. The CDR3 protein is CASTRGGDPGNTIYF. The CDR3 DNA follows: TGTGCCAGCACCCGGGGGGGGGACCCTGGAAACACCATATATTTT.

A few counts support this clone. V usage is TRBV2 and J usage is TRBJ2-1, with a possible D match to TRBD1 (6 bases). The V and J ends lost 4 bases and 0 bases respectively, with 13 bases between them. Germline values: CDR1 SNHLY, CDR2 FYNNEI. The CDR3 loop spans 16 amino acids. In DNA form, the CDR3 reads TGTGCCAGCAGTGGGGGGCAGGGCAGCTCCTACAATGAGCAGTTCTTC. Its translation is CASSGGQGSSYNEQFF. Full variable domain (outside the CDR3, taken from reference TRBV2 and TRBJ2-1): EPEVTQTPSHQVTQMGQEVILRCVPISNHLYFYWYRQILGQKVEFLVSFYNNEISEKSEIFDDQFSVERPDGSNFTLKIRSTKLEDSAMYFCASSGGQGSSYNEQFFGPGTRLTVL.

The chain combines TRBV28 with TRBJ2-1, with 8 bases matching TRBD2. The CDR3 runs to 16 residues. The J segment lost 2 bases and the V segment lost 1 base, leaving 4 bases of the junction unmatched. Germline CDR1 is MDHEN and CDR2 is SYDVKM. CDR3 region: CASSLFLAGTYNEQFF. CDR3 nucleotides: TGTGCCAGCAGTTTATTCCTAGCGGGTACCTACAATGAGCAGTTCTTC.

V gene TRBV27 combines with J gene TRBJ1-6; D may be TRBD1 (6 bases). Trimming took off 7 bases at V and 3 bases at J, with 13 bases between the two ends. The CDR3 has 15 amino acids. Germline lookup yields CDR1 MNHEY and CDR2 SMNVEV (reference sequence). The CDR3 protein is CASTTWDNYNSPLHF. CDR3 bases: TGTGCCAGCACCACGTGGGACAACTATAATTCACCCCTCCACTTT.